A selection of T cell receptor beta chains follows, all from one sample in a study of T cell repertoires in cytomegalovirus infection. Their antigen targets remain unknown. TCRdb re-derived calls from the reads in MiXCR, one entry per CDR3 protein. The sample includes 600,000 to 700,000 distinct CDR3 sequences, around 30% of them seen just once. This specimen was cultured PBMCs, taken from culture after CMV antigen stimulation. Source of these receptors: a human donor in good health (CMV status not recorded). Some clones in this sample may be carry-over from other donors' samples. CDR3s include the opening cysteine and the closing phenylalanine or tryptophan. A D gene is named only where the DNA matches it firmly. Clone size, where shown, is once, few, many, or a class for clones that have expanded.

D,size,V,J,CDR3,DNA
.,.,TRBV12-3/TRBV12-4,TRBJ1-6,CASRRGGVDNSPLHF,TGTGCCAGCAGGAGGGGTGGGGTGGATAATTCACCCCTCCACTTT
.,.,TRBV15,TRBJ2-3,CATSSRYTDTQYF,TGTGCCACCAGCAGCCGGTACACAGATACGCAGTATTTT
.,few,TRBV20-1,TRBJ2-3,CSARRGARADTQYF,TGCAGTGCTAGACGGGGGGCGCGGGCAGATACGCAGTATTTT
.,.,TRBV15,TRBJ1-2,CATSTPAGAGYTF,TGTGCCACCAGCACCCCCGCAGGGGCGGGCTACACCTTC
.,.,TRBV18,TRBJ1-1,CASSLMGVGGETEAFF,TGTGCCAGCTCACTCATGGGCGTGGGGGGTGAGACTGAAGCTTTCTTT
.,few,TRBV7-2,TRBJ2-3,CASRQDYSTDTQYF,TGTGCCAGCAGGCAGGACTATAGCACAGATACGCAGTATTTT
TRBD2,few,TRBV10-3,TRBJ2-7,CAISAHLAGKGDGQYF,TGTGCCATCAGTGCCCACTTAGCGGGGAAAGGGGATGGGCAGTACTTC
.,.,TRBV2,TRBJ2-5,CASSEMAGQETQYF,TGTGCCAGCAGTGAAATGGCAGGGCAAGAGACCCAGTACTTC
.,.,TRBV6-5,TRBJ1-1,CASSYDSSSWNTEAFF,TGTGCCAGCAGTTACGACAGCTCGTCATGGAACACTGAAGCTTTCTTT
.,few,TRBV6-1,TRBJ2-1,CASSELAGHQDNEQFF,TGTGCCAGCAGTGAATTGGCGGGGCACCAGGACAATGAGCAGTTCTTC
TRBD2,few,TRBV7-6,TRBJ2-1,CASSSRPLAGEQFF,TGTGCCAGCAGCTCCCGACCACTAGCGGGTGAGCAGTTCTTC
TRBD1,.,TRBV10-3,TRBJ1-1,CAISYQGATNTEAFF,TGTGCCATCAGTTACCAGGGGGCGACGAACACTGAAGCTTTCTTT
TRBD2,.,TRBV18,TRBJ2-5,CASSPTSVKETQYF,TGTGCCAGCTCACCGACTAGCGTGAAGGAGACCCAGTACTTC
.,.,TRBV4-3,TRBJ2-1,CASSQGRAAFWDEQFF,TGCGCCAGCAGCCAAGGCCGGGCCGCCTTTTGGGATGAGCAGTTCTTC
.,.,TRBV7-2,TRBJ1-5,CASSSQAVGQPQHF,TGTGCCAGCAGCTCTCAAGCGGTCGGTCAGCCCCAGCATTTT
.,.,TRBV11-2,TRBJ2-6,CASSLDWGGANVLTF,TGTGCCAGCAGCTTGGACTGGGGCGGGGCCAACGTCCTGACTTTC
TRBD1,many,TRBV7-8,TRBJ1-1,CASSSRQGGLNTEAFF,TGTGCCAGCAGCTCCCGACAGGGGGGTTTGAACACTGAAGCTTTCTTT
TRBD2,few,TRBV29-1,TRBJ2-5,CSFRFGLAGETQETQYF,TGCAGCTTCAGATTTGGACTAGCGGGGGAGACCCAAGAGACCCAGTACTTC
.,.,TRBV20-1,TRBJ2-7,CSARAPGRPNGEQYF,TGCAGTGCTAGAGCCCCGGGACGGCCTAATGGCGAGCAGTACTTC
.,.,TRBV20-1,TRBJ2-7,CSARGAVHEQYF,TGCAGTGCTAGGGGGGCAGTGCACGAGCAGTACTTC
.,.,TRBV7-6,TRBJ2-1,CAIDDRINNEQFF,TGTGCCATAGACGACAGGATCAACAATGAGCAGTTCTTC
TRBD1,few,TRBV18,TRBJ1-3,CASSPMTGGNSAGNTIYF,TGTGCCAGCTCACCAATGACAGGGGGGAACTCGGCTGGAAACACCATATATTTT
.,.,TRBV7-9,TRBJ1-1,CASSLDGPGLSEAFF,TGTGCCAGCAGCTTAGACGGACCCGGTCTTTCTGAAGCTTTCTTT
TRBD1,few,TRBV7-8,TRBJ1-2,CASSQLGQGLTSGYTF,TGTGCCAGCAGCCAGCTGGGACAGGGGCTTACGAGTGGCTACACCTTC
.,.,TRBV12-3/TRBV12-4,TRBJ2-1,CASTPNLGSSEQFF,TGTGCCAGCACCCCAAATCTAGGTTCCAGTGAGCAGTTCTTC
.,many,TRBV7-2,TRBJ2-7,CASSLVSGSYEQYF,TGTGCCAGCAGCTTAGTCAGCGGATCCTACGAGCAGTACTTC
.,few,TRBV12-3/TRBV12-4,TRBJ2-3,CASSLMGTDTQYF,TGTGCCAGCAGTTTGATGGGCACAGATACGCAGTATTTT
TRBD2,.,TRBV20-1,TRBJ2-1,CSAPGLAVYNEQFF,TGCAGTGCCCCTGGACTAGCGGTCTACAATGAGCAGTTCTTC
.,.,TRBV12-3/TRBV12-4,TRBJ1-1,CASSPSQGEAFF,TGTGCCAGCAGCCCTAGTCAGGGGGAAGCTTTCTTT
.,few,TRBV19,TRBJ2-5,CASSIERQETQYF,TGTGCCAGTAGTATTGAGAGGCAAGAGACCCAGTACTTC
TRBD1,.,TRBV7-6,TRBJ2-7,CASSVTGGRSYEQYF,TGTGCCAGCAGTGTAACAGGGGGCCGGTCCTACGAGCAGTACTTC
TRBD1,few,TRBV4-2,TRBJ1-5,CASSQNRGNQPQHF,TGTGCCAGCAGCCAAAACAGGGGTAATCAGCCCCAGCATTTT
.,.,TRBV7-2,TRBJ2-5,CASSSWGVGTQYF,TGTGCCAGCAGCTCCTGGGGGGTGGGGACCCAGTACTTC
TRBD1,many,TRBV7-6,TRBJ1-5,CASSRGQGNQPQHF,TGTGCCAGCAGCCGGGGACAGGGCAATCAGCCCCAGCATTTT
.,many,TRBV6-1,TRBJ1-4,CATGGDTRATNEKLFF,TGTGCCACCGGTGGGGACACCCGAGCAACTAATGAAAAACTGTTTTTT
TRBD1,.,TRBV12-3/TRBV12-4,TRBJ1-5,CASGQGTRDQPQHF,TGTGCCAGCGGACAGGGGACTCGTGATCAGCCCCAGCATTTT
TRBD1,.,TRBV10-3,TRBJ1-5,CAINEDREQPQHF,TGTGCCATCAACGAGGACAGGGAGCAGCCCCAGCATTTT
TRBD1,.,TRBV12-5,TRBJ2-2,CASGPGQPNTGELFF,TGTGCTAGTGGCCCGGGACAGCCTAACACCGGGGAGCTGTTTTTT
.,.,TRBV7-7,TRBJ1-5,CASPRLSNQPQHF,TGTGCCAGCCCCAGGTTGAGCAATCAGCCCCAGCATTTT
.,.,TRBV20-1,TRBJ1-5,CSARVAGISNQPQHF,TGCAGTGCTAGAGTGGCAGGGATAAGCAATCAGCCCCAGCATTTT